The 20 T cell receptor beta chains listed next were all sequenced from one sample in a study of cytomegalovirus exposure and HLA in healthy donors. The PCR used 60 Vbeta and 13 Jbeta primers. Assay used: immunoSEQ multiplex PCR; TCRdb lists only in-frame clones, some missing. Here the sample spans about 100,000 clones, around four fifths being singletons. The sequenced sample consisted of PBMCs. The receptors stem from a man aged 30-40 years in good health and CMV-seronegative.

This chain connects TRBV7-3 to TRBJ1-1, with unresolved D. Trimming took 5 bases from V and 0 from J, leaving 13 bases between them. The length of the CDR3 is 15 residues. Looked up from germline, CDR1 is SGHTA and CDR2 is FQGTGA. The CDR3 region is CASSPLGNMNTEAFF. CDR3 nucleotide sequence: TGTGCCAGCAGCCCTCTGGGCAACATGAACACTGAAGCTTTCTTT.

The CDR3 DNA follows: TGTGCCAGCAGTGAAAATGCGGGAGAGGGGGTTTGGGAGCAGTACTTC. Residues: CASSENAGEGVWEQYF. The chain joins TRBV6-1 to TRBJ2-7; perhaps TRBD2 as D (7 bases). The CDR3 is 16 amino acids. V was trimmed by 2 bases and J by 7 bases, leaving 21 bases between them. CDR1 and CDR2 (germline): MNHNS, SASEGT.

This clone was detected a few times. This sequence joins TRBV4-1 and TRBJ2-6; the D gene is possibly TRBD1 (6 bases). The germline gives CDR1 MGHRA, CDR2 YSYEKL. The ends were cut back, 6 bases at V and 0 bases at J, with 18 bases in the middle. The CDR3 sequence is 18 residues long. CDR3 nucleotide sequence: TGCGCCAGCAGACCTGTAGGGACAACCCCCTCTGGGGCCAACGTCCTGACTTTC. This translates into CASRPVGTTPSGANVLTF.

The chain couples TRBV5-6 to TRBJ1-3, with D possibly matching TRBD1 (6 bases). V lost 2 bases, J lost 2 bases, and 11 bases lay in between. From germline, CDR1 is SGHDT and CDR2 YYEEEE. This CDR3 has 15 amino acids. CDR3 protein: CASSFLQGTGNTIYF. In DNA form, the CDR3 reads TGTGCCAGCAGCTTTCTTCAGGGGACTGGAAACACCATATATTTT.

The rearrangement joins TRBV30 to TRBJ1-1; D is uncertain. The V and J ends lost 4 bases and 0 bases respectively, with 12 bases between them. Germline V CDR1 and CDR2: GTSNPN, SVGIG (reference sequence). The CDR3 spans 14 residues. CDR3 in amino acids: CAWIKARLNTEAFF. In DNA, the CDR3 is TGTGCCTGGATAAAGGCTAGATTGAACACTGAAGCTTTCTTT. The full variable domain, rest sourced from reference TRBV30 and TRBJ1-1, is SQTIHQWPATLVQPVGSPLSLECTVEGTSNPNLYWYRQAAGRGLQLLFYSVGIGQISSEVPQNLSASRPQDRQFILSSKKLLLSDSGFYLCAWIKARLNTEAFFGQGTRLTVV.

V gene TRBV5-1 combines with J gene TRBJ1-5, with 10 bases identical to TRBD1. This CDR3 spans 14 amino acids. Germline trimming cut 4 bases from V and 9 bases from J; bases unmatched to any gene: 7. Per germline, CDR1 SGHRS and CDR2 YFSETQ. CDR3 amino acids: CASSPGTGERPQHF. The CDR3 DNA is TGCGCCAGCAGCCCCGGGACAGGGGAGAGGCCCCAGCATTTT.

This sequence joins TRBV4-2 and TRBJ2-5, with 13 bases fitting TRBD2. The V and J ends lost 1 base and 4 bases, in that order; junction bases with no gene match: 9. Germline V gene data show CDR1 as LGHNA and CDR2 as YNFKEQ. This CDR3 has 18 residues. In nucleotides, the CDR3 is TGTGCCAGCAGCCAAGGTTTACTAGCGGGAGGGCCAGGAGAGACCCAGTACTTC. Translating gives CASSQGLLAGGPGETQYF.

The CDR3 loop is CASTQNSGNLREQFF. The CDR3 nucleotides are TGTGCCAGCACTCAGAATAGCGGCAACCTCAGAGAGCAGTTCTTC. This chain connects TRBV28 to TRBJ2-1, with a possible D match to TRBD2 (6 bases). Germline CDR1 and CDR2: MDHEN and SYDVKM. V was clipped by 7 bases and J by 10 bases, with 23 bases between them. This CDR3 is built from 15 residues. Full variable domain (remainder filled in from reference TRBV28 and TRBJ2-1): DVKVTQSSRYLVKRTGEKVFLECVQDMDHENMFWYRQDPGLGLRLIYFSYDVKMKEKGDIPEGYSVSREKKERFSLILESASTNQTSMYLCASTQNSGNLREQFFGPGTRLTVL.

V gene TRBV18 combines with J gene TRBJ1-5; no clear D gene. Between the trimmed V and J ends, which lost 2 bases and 7 bases, there was a span of 12 bases. CDR1 is KGHSH, CDR2 LQKENI, per germline. The CDR3 runs 14 residues. Here the CDR3 DNA reads TGTGCCAGCTCACCAATGTCAGAGGCCCAGCCCCAGCATTTT. It codes for CASSPMSEAQPQHF. Supplemented by reference TRBV18 and TRBJ1-5, the full variable domain reads NAGVMQNPRHLVRRRGQEARLRCSPMKGHSHVYWYRQLPEEGLKFMVYLQKENIIDESGMPKERFSAEFPKEGPSILRIQQVVRGDSAAYFCASSPMSEAQPQHFGDGTRLSIL.

The rearrangement joins TRBV2 to TRBJ2-7; 13 bases map to TRBD2. With V trimmed by 6 bases and J by 4 bases, 6 bases remained unmatched. The CDR3 consists of 15 residues. Germline V gene lookup returns CDR1 SNHLY and CDR2 FYNNEI. Written as DNA, the CDR3 is TGTGCCAGCAGAGACCGGACTAGCGGGAGTTACGAGCAGTACTTC. Translating it yields CASRDRTSGSYEQYF.

The chain combines TRBV28 with TRBJ1-1, with D perhaps matching TRBD1 (6 bases). Trimming left V 6 bases short and J 0 bases short, with 8 bases between. This CDR3 has 13 residues. In germline, CDR1 is MDHEN, CDR2 SYDVKM. CDR3 DNA sequence: TGTGCCAGCAGGACAGGAGTGAACACTGAAGCTTTCTTT. Translating it yields CASRTGVNTEAFF.

This clone was detected once. This chain joins TRBV28 and TRBJ1-2, with D hard to call. V shed 2 bases and J shed 4 bases, with 5 bases lying between them. Germline V gives CDR1 MDHEN, CDR2 SYDVKM. The CDR3 runs 12 residues. CDR3 region: CASSLTAYGYTF. Here the CDR3 DNA reads TGTGCCAGCAGTTTAACAGCCTATGGCTACACCTTC.

The table lists this clone with a few counts. This rearrangement joins TRBV9 to TRBJ2-3, with TRBD2 as a possible D gene (7 bases). Trimming took off 3 bases at V and 0 bases at J, with 26 bases between the two ends. CDR3 length: 20 amino acids. Germline lookup yields CDR1 SGDLS and CDR2 YYNGEE. CDR3: CASSGHREIAGPSSTDTQYF. DNA of the CDR3: TGTGCCAGCAGCGGCCACAGGGAAATAGCGGGTCCTTCTAGCACAGATACGCAGTATTTT.

The rearrangement uses TRBV19 and TRBJ2-1; a weak D match, TRBD1 (6 bases). CDR3 length equals 15 residues. Germline CDR1 is LNHDA and CDR2 is SQIVND (reference sequence). The germline V and J ends were trimmed by 3 bases and 3 bases, with 12 bases remaining between them. The CDR3 spells CASSIRSQGYNEQFF. The CDR3 nucleotides read TGTGCCAGTAGTATTCGTTCACAGGGCTACAATGAGCAGTTCTTC.

The chain combines TRBV15 with TRBJ2-1; D unclear. V was cut by 5 bases and J by 7 bases, with 18 bases left in between. There are 15 residues in the CDR3. The V gene's germline CDR1 is LNHNV and CDR2 YYDKDF (reference sequence). The CDR3 protein is CATSPRKDLRNEQFF. The DNA for the CDR3 is TGTGCCACCAGCCCCCGAAAGGATCTCAGGAATGAGCAGTTCTTC. Full variable domain (rest looked up from reference TRBV15 and TRBJ2-1): DAMVIQNPRYQVTQFGKPVTLSCSQTLNHNVMYWYQQKSSQAPKLLFHYYDKDFNNEADTPDNFQSRRPNTSFCFLDIRSPGLGDTAMYLCATSPRKDLRNEQFFGPGTRLTVL.

The chain has TRBV19 and TRBJ2-7; 11 positions match TRBD2. V shed 3 bases and J 1 base; nucleotides not matched to a gene: 8. CDR1 LNHDA and CDR2 SQIVND come from the germline V gene (reference sequence). The CDR3 extends over 17 amino acids. The chain's CDR3 is CASSIAWGLADSYEQYF. The CDR3 DNA reads as TGTGCCAGTAGTATTGCCTGGGGACTAGCGGATTCCTACGAGCAGTACTTC. The full variable domain, with the rest looked up from reference TRBV19 and TRBJ2-7, is DGGITQSPKYLFRKEGQNVTLSCEQNLNHDAMYWYRQDPGQGLRLIYYSQIVNDFQKGDIAEGYSVSREKKESFPLTVTSAQKNPTAFYLCASSIAWGLADSYEQYFGPGTRLTVT.

In its sample, this clone was seen a few times. The V gene is TRBV7-9, the J gene TRBJ1-4; 7 bases agree with TRBD1. Trimming at V came to 3 bases and at J to 7 bases, leaving 8 bases not matched to a gene. CDR1 is SEHNR and CDR2 is FQNEAQ in the germline V gene (reference sequence). CDR3 size: 15 residues. The CDR3 loop reads CASSFPTGVAEKLFF. The CDR3 coding sequence is TGTGCCAGCAGCTTTCCAACAGGGGTAGCTGAAAAACTGTTTTTT.

The V call is TRBV28, the J call TRBJ1-1, with D possibly TRBD1 on 5 matching bases. Looked up from germline, CDR1 is MDHEN and CDR2 is SYDVKM. The CDR3 has 11 residues. Trimming took 3 bases from V and 10 from J, leaving 9 bases between them. The CDR3 DNA follows: TGTGCCAGCAGTTTGGGGCCCGCAGCTTTCTTT. Its translation is CASSLGPAAFF.

The chain combines TRBV18 with TRBJ1-1; no reliable D call. CDR1 and CDR2 (germline): KGHSH, LQKENI. The CDR3 is made up of 15 amino acids. V was pared by 1 base and J by 0 bases, with 9 bases between. The CDR3 sequence is CASSPQEDLNTEAFF. The CDR3 coding sequence is TGTGCCAGCTCACCACAGGAGGACCTGAACACTGAAGCTTTCTTT.

V gene TRBV7-8 combines with J gene TRBJ2-5; 9 positions agree with TRBD2. Trimming at V came to 3 bases and at J to 1 base, leaving 3 bases not matched to a gene. The germline V gene has CDR1 SGHVS and CDR2 FQNEAQ. The CDR3 consists of 15 residues. As DNA, the CDR3 is TGTGCCAGCAGCTTCTCTAGCGGGGTCCAAGAGACCCAGTACTTC. It yields the protein CASSFSSGVQETQYF.